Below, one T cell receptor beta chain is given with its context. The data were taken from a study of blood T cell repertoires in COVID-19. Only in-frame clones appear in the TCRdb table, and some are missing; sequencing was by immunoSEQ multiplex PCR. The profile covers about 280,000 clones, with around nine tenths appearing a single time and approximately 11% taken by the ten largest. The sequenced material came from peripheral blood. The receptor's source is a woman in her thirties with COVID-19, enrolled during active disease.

The CDR3 region is CASSEGHPLGQFF. CDR3 DNA: TGTGCCAGCAGTGAGGGACACCCACTGGGGCAGTTCTTC. The chain links TRBV6-1 to TRBJ2-1, with a tentative D call TRBD1 (6 bases). CDR1 MNHNS and CDR2 SASEGT come from the germline V gene. The CDR3 spans 13 residues. The V and J ends lost 3 bases and 12 bases respectively, with 15 bases between them.